The 9 T cell receptor beta chains below come from one sample, sequenced in a study of T-cell reconstitution after alpha-beta-depleted transplantation in children. Unique molecular identifiers were built into the TCRbeta library. TCRdb re-called the PCR reads through MiXCR, storing one row per CDR3 protein. Of about 980,000 distinct CDR3 sequences detected, about 31% appear once; the ten largest clones hold roughly 28%. The source was PBMCs, mostly from graft donor cells, collected 360 days after TCRalphabeta/CD19-depleted stem cell transplant. The receptors were sampled from a boy under two years old who had a stem cell transplant for SCID, so the T cells may come from the graft donor.

J is TRBJ2-5 and V is TRBV6-2 or TRBV6-3; D might be TRBD1 or TRBD2, each matching 6 bases. V gave up 2 bases and J gave up 5 bases, with 15 bases separating them. CDR3 length equals 15 residues. Germline V gene data show CDR1 as MNHEY and CDR2 as SVGEGT. The CDR3 DNA reads as TGTGCCAGCAGTTACGGGATCGGGGGCGGGGAGACCCAGTACTTC. This gives the protein CASSYGIGGGETQYF.

This clonotype has more than one count but fewer than ten. V gene TRBV29-1 combines with J gene TRBJ2-7; 10 positions agree with TRBD1. The CDR3 is made up of 15 amino acids. With V trimmed by 4 bases and J by 3 bases, 9 bases remained unmatched. CDR1 is SQVTM and CDR2 is ANQGSEA in the germline V gene. The CDR3 DNA follows: TGCAGCGTTGCTAAGGGGACAGGGGTTGTCTACGAGCAGTACTTC. Translated: CSVAKGTGVVYEQYF.

This clonotype has only a few counts. V and J are TRBV29-1 and TRBJ1-2, with a tentative D call TRBD1 (5 bases). The germline V gene encodes CDR1 SQVTM and CDR2 ANQGSEA. The CDR3 is made up of 11 amino acids. The ends were cut back, 4 bases at V and 8 bases at J, with 11 bases in the middle. The CDR3 region is CSVVGGWGYTF. The CDR3 DNA follows: TGCAGCGTTGTTGGGGGTTGGGGCTACACCTTC. The full variable domain, completed using reference TRBV29-1 and TRBJ1-2, is SAVISQKPSRDICQRGTSLTIQCQVDSQVTMMFWYRQQPGQSLTLIATANQGSEATYESGFVIDKFPISRPNLTFSTLTVSNMSPEDSSIYLCSVVGGWGYTFGSGTRLTVV.

This clonotype turned up a few times. The chain uses TRBV6-2 or TRBV6-3 and TRBJ2-2; 8 bases agree with TRBD1. Unmatched junction bases numbered 14, after V lost 7 bases and J lost 4 bases. Germline lookup yields CDR1 MNHEY and CDR2 SVGEGT. The CDR3 runs 17 residues. CDR3 protein: CASITSRDRLLTGELFF. In DNA, the CDR3 is TGTGCCAGCATTACAAGCCGGGACAGGTTGCTCACCGGGGAGCTGTTTTTT.

This clonotype was found a few times. This rearrangement joins TRBV7-9 to TRBJ2-7, with D perhaps matching TRBD1 (6 bases). The CDR3 is 15 amino acids. CDR1 and CDR2 from the germline V gene are SEHNR and FQNEAQ (reference sequence). V lost 5 bases to trimming and J lost 1 base, with 15 bases between them. The CDR3, as DNA: TGTGCCAGCAGCCCTGGGACAAGGGGATCCTACGAGCAGTACTTC. Translated, it gives CASSPGTRGSYEQYF.

The chain links TRBV12-3 or TRBV12-4 to TRBJ1-2, with 7 bases aligning to TRBD1. The CDR3 consists of 15 residues. With 6 bases clipped from V and 0 bases from J, the junction kept 7 bases outside the gene matches. The CDR3 DNA is TGTGCCAGCAGCAAACAGGGGCCTTCTAACTATGGCTACACCTTC. Protein product: CASSKQGPSNYGYTF.

The chain carries TRBV29-1 and TRBJ2-3; D call uncertain. V was cut by 5 bases and J by 8 bases, with 11 bases left in between. The CDR3 covers 11 residues. Germline V gives CDR1 SQVTM, CDR2 ANQGSEA. The CDR3, as DNA: TGCAGCGTTACACTATGGGGTACGCAGTATTTT. Translation: CSVTLWGTQYF.

This clonotype has a handful of counts. The chain has TRBV6-1 and TRBJ2-1; D assignment may be TRBD1 or TRBD2 (5 bases each). This CDR3 is built from 15 residues. V dropped 7 bases and J dropped 8 bases, with 21 bases sitting between them. CDR1 is MNHNS and CDR2 is SASEGT in the germline V gene. CDR3 in amino acids: CASTGAKTVGDEQFF. The DNA of the CDR3 is TGTGCCAGCACCGGGGCCAAGACCGTGGGCGATGAGCAGTTCTTC.

The genes are TRBV7-7 and TRBJ2-1; D unresolved. The CDR3 is 16 residues long. The V and J ends lost 5 bases and 4 bases respectively, with 18 bases between them. Germline CDR1 SSHAT, CDR2 FNYEAQ (reference sequence). The CDR3 DNA reads as TGTGCCAGCAGCAACAGTGCTGGTCGTCCGTACAATGAGCAGTTCTTC. Protein: CASSNSAGRPYNEQFF.